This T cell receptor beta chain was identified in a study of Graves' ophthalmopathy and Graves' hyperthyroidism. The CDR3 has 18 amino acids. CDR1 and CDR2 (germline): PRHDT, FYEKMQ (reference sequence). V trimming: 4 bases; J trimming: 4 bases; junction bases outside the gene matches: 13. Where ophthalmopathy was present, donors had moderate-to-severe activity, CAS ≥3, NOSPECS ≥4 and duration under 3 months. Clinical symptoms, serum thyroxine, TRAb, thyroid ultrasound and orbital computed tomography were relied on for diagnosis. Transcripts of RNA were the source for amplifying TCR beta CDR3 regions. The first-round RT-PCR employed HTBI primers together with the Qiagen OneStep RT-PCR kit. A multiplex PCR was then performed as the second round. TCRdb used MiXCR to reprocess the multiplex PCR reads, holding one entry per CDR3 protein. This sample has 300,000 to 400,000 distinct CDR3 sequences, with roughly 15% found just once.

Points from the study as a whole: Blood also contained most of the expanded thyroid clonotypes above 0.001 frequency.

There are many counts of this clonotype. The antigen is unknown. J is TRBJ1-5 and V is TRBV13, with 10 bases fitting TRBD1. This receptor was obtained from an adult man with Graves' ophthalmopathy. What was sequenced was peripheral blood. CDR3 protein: CASSYVSSGTGDNQPQHF. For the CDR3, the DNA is TGTGCCAGCAGCTACGTTAGTTCCGGGACAGGGGATAATCAGCCCCAGCATTTT.